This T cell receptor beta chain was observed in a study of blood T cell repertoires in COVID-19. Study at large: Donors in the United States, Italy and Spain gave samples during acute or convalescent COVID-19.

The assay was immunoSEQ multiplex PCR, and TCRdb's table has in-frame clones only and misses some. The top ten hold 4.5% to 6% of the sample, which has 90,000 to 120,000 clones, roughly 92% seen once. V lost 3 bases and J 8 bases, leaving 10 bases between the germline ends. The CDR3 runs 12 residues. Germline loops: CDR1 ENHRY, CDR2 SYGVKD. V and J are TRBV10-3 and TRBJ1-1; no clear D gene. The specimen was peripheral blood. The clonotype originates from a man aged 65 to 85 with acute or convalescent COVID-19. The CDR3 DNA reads TGTGCCATCAGTGACGTTCTAGGAGAAGCTTTCTTT. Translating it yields CAISDVLGEAFF.